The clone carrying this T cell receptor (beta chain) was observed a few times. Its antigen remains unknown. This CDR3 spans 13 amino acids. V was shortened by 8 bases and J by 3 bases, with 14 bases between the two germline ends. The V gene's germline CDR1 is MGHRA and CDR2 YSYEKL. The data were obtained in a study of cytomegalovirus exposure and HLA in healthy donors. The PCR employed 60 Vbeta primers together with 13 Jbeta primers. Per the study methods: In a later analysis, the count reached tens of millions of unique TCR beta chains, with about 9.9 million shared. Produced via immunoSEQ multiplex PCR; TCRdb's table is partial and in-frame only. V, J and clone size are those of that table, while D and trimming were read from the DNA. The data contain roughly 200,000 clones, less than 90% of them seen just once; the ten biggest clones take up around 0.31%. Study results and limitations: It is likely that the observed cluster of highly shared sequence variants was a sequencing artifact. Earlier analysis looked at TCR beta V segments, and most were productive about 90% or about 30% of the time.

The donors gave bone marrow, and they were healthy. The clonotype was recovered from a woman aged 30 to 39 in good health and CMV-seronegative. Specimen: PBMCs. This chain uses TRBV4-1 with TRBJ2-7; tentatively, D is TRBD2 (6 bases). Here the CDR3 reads CASRRDSNYEQYF. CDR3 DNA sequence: TGCGCCAGCCGACGGGACTCGAACTACGAGCAGTACTTC.